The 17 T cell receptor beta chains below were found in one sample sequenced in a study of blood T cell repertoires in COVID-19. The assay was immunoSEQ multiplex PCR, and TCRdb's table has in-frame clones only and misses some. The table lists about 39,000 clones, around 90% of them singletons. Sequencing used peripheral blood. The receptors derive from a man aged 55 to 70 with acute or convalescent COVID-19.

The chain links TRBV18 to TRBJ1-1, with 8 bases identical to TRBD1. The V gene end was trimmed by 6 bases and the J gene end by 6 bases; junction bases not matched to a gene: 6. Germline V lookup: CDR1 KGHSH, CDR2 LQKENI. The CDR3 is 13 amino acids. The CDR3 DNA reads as TGTGCCAGCTCGGGGAGGACAGGGCCTGAAGCTTTCTTT. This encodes CASSGRTGPEAFF.

The CDR3 DNA reads TGTGCCAGCAGCCTACCGACTCCCCCGAACACCGGGGAGCTGTTTTTT. Amino acid sequence: CASSLPTPPNTGELFF. The chain uses TRBV5-4 and TRBJ2-2; D not certain. Germline-derived CDR1 and CDR2 are SGHNT and YYREEE (reference sequence). The V and J ends lost 4 bases and 0 bases respectively, with 13 bases between them. This CDR3 region has 16 residues.

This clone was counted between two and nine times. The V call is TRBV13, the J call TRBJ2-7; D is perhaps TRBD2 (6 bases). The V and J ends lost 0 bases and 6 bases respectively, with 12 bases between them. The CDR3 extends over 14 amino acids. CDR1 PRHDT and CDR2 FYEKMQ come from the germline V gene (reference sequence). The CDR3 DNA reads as TGTGCCAGCAGCTTAGGACTAGACGGGGGCGAGCAGTACGTC. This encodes CASSLGLDGGEQYV.

CDR3 loop: CASSSPGSGNQPQHF. In nucleotides, the CDR3 is TGTGCCAGCAGTTCTCCGGGTTCCGGAAATCAGCCCCAGCATTTT. The chain uses TRBV6-2 or TRBV6-3 and TRBJ1-5; D uncertain. The ends were cut back, 4 bases at V and 4 bases at J, with 14 bases in the middle. There are 15 residues in the CDR3. Germline loops: CDR1 MNHEY, CDR2 SVGEGT.

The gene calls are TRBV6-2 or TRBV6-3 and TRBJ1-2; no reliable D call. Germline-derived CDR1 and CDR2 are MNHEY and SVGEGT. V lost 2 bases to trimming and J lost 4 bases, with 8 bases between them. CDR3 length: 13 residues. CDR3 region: CASSYVRSYGYTF. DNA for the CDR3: TGTGCCAGCAGTTACGTCAGGTCCTATGGCTACACCTTC.

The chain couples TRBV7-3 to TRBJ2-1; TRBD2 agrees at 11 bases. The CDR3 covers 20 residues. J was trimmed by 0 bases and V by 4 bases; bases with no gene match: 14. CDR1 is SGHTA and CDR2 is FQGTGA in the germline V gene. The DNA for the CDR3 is TGTGCCAGCAGCTCTCGGACAGGAAGACTAGCGGGACCCTCCTACAATGAGCAGTTCTTC. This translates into CASSSRTGRLAGPSYNEQFF.

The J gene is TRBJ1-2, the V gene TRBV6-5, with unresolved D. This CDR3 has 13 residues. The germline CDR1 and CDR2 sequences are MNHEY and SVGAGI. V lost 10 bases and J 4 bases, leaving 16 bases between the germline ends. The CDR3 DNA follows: TGTGCCACCTACTCTAGGTCCCTCTATGGCTACACCTTC. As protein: CATYSRSLYGYTF.

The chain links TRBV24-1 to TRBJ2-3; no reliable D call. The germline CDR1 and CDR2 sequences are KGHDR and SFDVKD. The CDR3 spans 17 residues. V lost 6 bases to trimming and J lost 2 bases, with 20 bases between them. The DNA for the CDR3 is TGTGCCACCAGTAAGATCGGGTCTTCCTCCCTCACAGATACGCAGTATTTT. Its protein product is CATSKIGSSSLTDTQYF.

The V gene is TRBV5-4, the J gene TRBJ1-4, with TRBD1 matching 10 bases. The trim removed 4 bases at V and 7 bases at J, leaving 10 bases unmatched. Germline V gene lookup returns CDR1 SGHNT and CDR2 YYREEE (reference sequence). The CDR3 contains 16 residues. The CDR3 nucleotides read TGTGCCAGCAGCGGAGGACAGGGGGGCGTTCTTGAAAAACTGTTTTTT. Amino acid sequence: CASSGGQGGVLEKLFF.

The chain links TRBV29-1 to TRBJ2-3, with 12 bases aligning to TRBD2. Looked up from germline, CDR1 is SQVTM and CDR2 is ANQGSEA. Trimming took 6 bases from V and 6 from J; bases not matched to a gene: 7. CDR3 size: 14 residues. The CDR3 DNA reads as TGCAGCGTAGGACTAGCGGGATGGTCGGATACGCAGTATTTT. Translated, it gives CSVGLAGWSDTQYF.

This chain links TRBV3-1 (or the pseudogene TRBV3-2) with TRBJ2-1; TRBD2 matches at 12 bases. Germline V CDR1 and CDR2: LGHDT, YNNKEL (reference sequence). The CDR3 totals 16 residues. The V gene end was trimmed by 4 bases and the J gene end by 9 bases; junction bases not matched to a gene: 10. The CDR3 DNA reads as TGTGCCAGCAGCCGCTCGGCCCTAGCGGGAGGGGGTGAGCAGTTCTTC. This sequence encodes CASSRSALAGGGEQFF.

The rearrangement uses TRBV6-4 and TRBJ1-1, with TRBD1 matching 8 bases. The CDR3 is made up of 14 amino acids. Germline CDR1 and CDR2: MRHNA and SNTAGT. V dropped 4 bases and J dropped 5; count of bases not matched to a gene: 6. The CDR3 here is CASSADRAGTEAFF. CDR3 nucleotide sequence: TGTGCCAGCAGTGCGGACAGGGCTGGGACTGAAGCTTTCTTT.

As DNA, the CDR3 is TGTGCCAGCAGTGAACAGGGGGAGTATAATGAAAAACTGTTTTTT. It codes for CASSEQGEYNEKLFF. The rearrangement links TRBV27 to TRBJ1-4; 8 positions match TRBD1. V dropped 5 bases and J dropped 4; count of bases not matched to a gene: 6. Germline CDR1 MNHEY, CDR2 SMNVEV (reference sequence). CDR3 length: 15 residues.

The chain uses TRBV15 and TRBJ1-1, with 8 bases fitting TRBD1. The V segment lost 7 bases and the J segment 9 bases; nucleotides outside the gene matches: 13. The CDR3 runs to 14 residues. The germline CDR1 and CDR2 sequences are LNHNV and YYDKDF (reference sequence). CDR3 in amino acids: CATTADRAAVKAFF. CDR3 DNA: TGTGCCACCACCGCGGACAGGGCGGCTGTGAAAGCTTTCTTT.

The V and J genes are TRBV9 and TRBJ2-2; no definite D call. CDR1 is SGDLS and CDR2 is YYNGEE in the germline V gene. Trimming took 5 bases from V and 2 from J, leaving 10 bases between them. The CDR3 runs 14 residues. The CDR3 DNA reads TGTGCCAGCAGGGTACAGATTAACACCGGGGAGCTGTTTTTT. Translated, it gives CASRVQINTGELFF.

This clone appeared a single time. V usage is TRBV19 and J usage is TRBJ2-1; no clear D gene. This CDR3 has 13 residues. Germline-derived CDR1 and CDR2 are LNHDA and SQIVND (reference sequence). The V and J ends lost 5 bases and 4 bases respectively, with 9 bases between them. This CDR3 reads CASSVTDYNEQFF. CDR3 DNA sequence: TGTGCCAGTAGTGTAACTGATTACAATGAGCAGTTCTTC.

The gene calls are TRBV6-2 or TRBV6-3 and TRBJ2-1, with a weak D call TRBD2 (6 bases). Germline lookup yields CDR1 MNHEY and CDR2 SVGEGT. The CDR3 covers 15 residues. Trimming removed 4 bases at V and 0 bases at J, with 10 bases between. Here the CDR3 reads CASSWGVSSYNEQFF. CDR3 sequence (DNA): TGTGCCAGCAGTTGGGGGGTAAGCTCCTACAATGAGCAGTTCTTC.